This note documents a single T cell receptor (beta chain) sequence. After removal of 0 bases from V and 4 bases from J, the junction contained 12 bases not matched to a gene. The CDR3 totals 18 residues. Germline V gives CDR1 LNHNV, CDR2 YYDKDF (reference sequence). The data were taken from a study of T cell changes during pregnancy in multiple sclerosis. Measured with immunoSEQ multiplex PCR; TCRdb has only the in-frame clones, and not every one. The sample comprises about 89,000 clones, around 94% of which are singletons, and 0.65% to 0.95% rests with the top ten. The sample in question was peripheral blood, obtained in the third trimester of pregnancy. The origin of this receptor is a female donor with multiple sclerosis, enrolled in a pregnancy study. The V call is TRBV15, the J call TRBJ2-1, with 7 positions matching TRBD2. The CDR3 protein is CATSRDWEVGRTYNEQFF. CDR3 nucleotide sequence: TGTGCCACCAGCAGAGATTGGGAGGTCGGGAGGACTTACAATGAGCAGTTCTTC.